A selection of T cell receptor beta chains follows, all from one sample in a study of ipilimumab plus nivolumab after autologous stem cell transplantation. Repertoires were generated with immunoSEQ multiplex PCR, while TCRdb's copy carries only in-frame clones and drops some. The sample lists 84,000 or so clones, nearly 85% occurring once. Sample: PBMCs, taken in a trial of ipilimumab plus nivolumab as post-transplant consolidation. All receptors come from a male donor with diffuse large B-cell lymphoma. The conserved cysteine and the conserved F or W are not part of the CDR3 here. The order of the fields is V gene, J gene, CDR3 protein.

>TRBV18|TRBJ2-2
ASSPSSYNTGELF
>TRBV5-1|TRBJ2-7
ASSLVVAPYEQY
>TRBV7-8|TRBJ2-7
ASSLQDWHEQY
>TRBV4-1|TRBJ1-2
ASSQGVGRSYGYT
>TRBV13|.
ASSGSQGAGYEQY
>TRBV14|TRBJ2-5
ASSRDRLADQY
>TRBV6-1|TRBJ2-7
ASRSRIVEQY
>TRBV19|TRBJ1-5
ASSRWGSNQPQH
>TRBV7-6|TRBJ2-4
ASSQQGLRGIQY
>TRBV5-1|TRBJ2-7
ASRPTDSKIYEQY
>TRBV19|TRBJ1-3
ASSTRRERMSNTIY
>TRBV10-3|TRBJ1-1
AISLGQENTEAF
>TRBV6-5|TRBJ2-5
ASSYEGETQY
>TRBV6-1|TRBJ1-2
ASSGGTGLGYT
>TRBV4-2|TRBJ2-7
ASSQDRGGSSYEQY
>TRBV11-3|TRBJ2-1
ASSPGSSAGDEQF
>TRBV29-1|TRBJ2-3
SGGARGYDTQY
>TRBV7-2|TRBJ2-1
ASSLAAIGGAPNEQF
>TRBV18|TRBJ1-6
ASSPSGGTPYNSPLH
>TRBV5-4|TRBJ2-7
ASSSHYTAGVWAEQY
>TRBV4-1|.
ASSPIDRGPAYEQY
>TRBV2|TRBJ1-5
ASRGITGSNQPQH
>TRBV9|TRBJ2-2
ASSAGAYGELF
>TRBV6-5|TRBJ1-2
ASSYSHGANYGYT
>TRBV4-1|TRBJ2-5
ASSQTAGSLKETQY
>TRBV19|TRBJ2-5
ASSTRGLAGGQETQY
>TRBV18|TRBJ1-6
ASSPQTGDNSPLH
>TRBV6-1|TRBJ2-5
ASVSNSGIQETQY
>TRBV7-2|TRBJ2-3
ASSLRGVTTDTQY
>TRBV5-1|TRBJ2-3
ASSSQRGSTDTQY
>TRBV27|TRBJ1-2
ASRPLERVGGYT
>TRBV19|TRBJ2-3
ASSMQGTDTQY
>TRBV7-9|TRBJ1-1
ASSLYEVNTEAF
>TRBV19|TRBJ1-5
ASSLQTGQPQH
>TRBV6-5|TRBJ2-3
ASSYGPGGTDTQY
>TRBV6-5|TRBJ2-3
ASRAGGRISDTQY